This T cell receptor beta chain was captured by sequencing in a study of T-cell memory formation after mild COVID-19. Overall study context: For the most part, TCR clusters were specific to one donor. Findings and caveats of the study: CD4/CD8 balance characterized clones contracting day 15 to 85, and CD4+ skew characterized later expanders.

TCRdb independently ran MiXCR on the 5' RACE reads; one entry per CDR3 protein. This table holds a few hundred thousand distinct CDR3 sequences, roughly 9.4% found once. Per the germline V gene, CDR1 is SQVTM and CDR2 is ANQGSEA. V dropped 6 bases and J dropped 2 bases, with 14 bases sitting between them. The CDR3 totals 15 residues. Remarks on this clonotype: What it recognizes is unknown.

This clonotype was obtained from a man in his late teens or twenties who had mild COVID-19 (a few samples of this study predate the infection). Cell type and time point are not known. This chain links TRBV29-1 with TRBJ2-6, with D possibly TRBD2 on 6 matching bases. The sequencing sample was made of PBMCs or a T cell subset sorted from them (not recorded which). The CDR3 here is CSVEGGGTGANVLTF. The CDR3 DNA sequence: TGCAGCGTCGAGGGTGGAGGGACTGGGGCCAACGTCCTGACTTTC.